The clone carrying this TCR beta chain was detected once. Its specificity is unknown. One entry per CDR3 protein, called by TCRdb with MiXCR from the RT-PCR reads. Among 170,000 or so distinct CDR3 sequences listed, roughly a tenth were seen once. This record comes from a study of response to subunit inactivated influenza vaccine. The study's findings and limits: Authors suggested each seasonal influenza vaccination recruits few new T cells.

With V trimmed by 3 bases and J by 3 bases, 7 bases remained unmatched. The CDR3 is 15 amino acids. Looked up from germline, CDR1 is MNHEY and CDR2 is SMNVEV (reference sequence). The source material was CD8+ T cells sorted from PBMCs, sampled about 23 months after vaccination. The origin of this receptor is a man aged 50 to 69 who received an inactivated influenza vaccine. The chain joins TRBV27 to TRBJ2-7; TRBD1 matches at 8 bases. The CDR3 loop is CASSFSGTGLYEQYF. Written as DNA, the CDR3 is TGTGCCAGCAGTTTTTCCGGGACAGGACTCTACGAGCAGTACTTC.